This TCR beta chain was observed in a study of beta chain features in type 1 diabetes. This clone was detected a few times. What it recognizes is unknown. CD45RO/CCR7/CD25/CD127/CD95/CD27 staining was used to isolate CD4+ naive, central memory, regulatory and stem cell-like memory cells by sorting. Study results and limitations: A PCR bias possibly favoring shorter templates would apply equally to patients and controls. VDJ junctions in type 1 diabetes patients carried more deletions and fewer insertions.

cDNA synthesis used the whole RNA isolate, giving expressed TCRB sequences. Produced via immunoSEQ multiplex PCR; TCRdb's table is partial and in-frame only. Of 38,000 or so clones detected, 64% appear once; the ten largest clones hold roughly 2%. CDR3 length: 14 amino acids. With V trimmed by 1 base and J by 4 bases, 1 base remained unmatched. From germline, CDR1 is LGHNA and CDR2 YSLEER. The chain links TRBV4-3 to TRBJ1-1; 9 bases line up with TRBD1. The sequenced sample was Tregs from blood. This TCR was recovered from a woman aged 30 to 39 in good health. CDR3 DNA: TGCGCCAGCAGCCAAGGACAGGGGGGCACTGAAGCTTTCTTT. Encoded protein: CASSQGQGGTEAFF.